Presented here are 10 T cell receptor beta chains from one specimen sequenced in a study of T cell changes during pregnancy in multiple sclerosis. Here immunoSEQ multiplex PCR was the method, and the copy in TCRdb shows in-frame clones only, minus some. The sample consists of about 38,000 clones, more than 90% of them appearing once. The specimen was CD8+ T cells from peripheral blood mononuclear cells, collected in the third trimester of pregnancy. All receptors come from a female donor with multiple sclerosis, enrolled in a pregnancy study.

The J gene is TRBJ1-2, the V gene TRBV7-9; the match to TRBD1 covers 8 bases. Germline assignment: CDR1 SEHNR and CDR2 FQNEAQ (reference sequence). V gave up 1 base and J gave up 10 bases; unmatched junction bases: 8. The CDR3 runs 14 residues. In nucleotides, the CDR3 is TGTGCCAGCAGCTTAGATCCCGCACAGGGGGACTACACCTTC. Translation: CASSLDPAQGDYTF.

The chain has TRBV2 and TRBJ2-7, with 7 bases matching TRBD1. The CDR3 extends over 16 amino acids. CDR1 is SNHLY and CDR2 is FYNNEI in the germline V gene. After removal of 5 bases from V and 2 bases from J, the junction contained 12 bases not matched to a gene. This chain's CDR3 is CASSYDPGQTTYEQYF. The CDR3 DNA is TGTGCCAGCAGTTACGACCCGGGACAGACAACCTACGAGCAGTACTTC. Full variable domain (outside the CDR3, taken from reference TRBV2 and TRBJ2-7): EPEVTQTPSHQVTQMGQEVILRCVPISNHLYFYWYRQILGQKVEFLVSFYNNEISEKSEIFDDQFSVERPDGSNFTLKIRSTKLEDSAMYFCASSYDPGQTTYEQYFGPGTRLTVT.

The genes are TRBV6-1 and TRBJ2-7; no reliable D call. This CDR3 region has 12 residues. V lost 2 bases, J lost 5 bases, and 7 bases lay in between. Germline lookup yields CDR1 MNHNS and CDR2 SASEGT. In DNA, the CDR3 is TGTGCCAGCAGTGAAACCAGTAACGAGCAGTACTTC. Protein sequence: CASSETSNEQYF.

The chain carries TRBV28 and TRBJ2-5, with a weak D call TRBD1 (6 bases). The CDR3 totals 15 residues. The germline V gene encodes CDR1 MDHEN and CDR2 SYDVKM. V shed 5 bases and J shed 10 bases, with 23 bases lying between them. The CDR3 protein is CASSARDTFLGGQYF. CDR3 DNA: TGTGCCAGCAGTGCCCGGGACACATTCCTCGGCGGCCAGTACTTC.

The rearrangement links TRBV19 to TRBJ1-1, with TRBD1 matching over 12 bases. V shed 6 bases, J shed 7 bases, and the junction held 12 bases outside the gene matches. There are 16 residues in the CDR3. Germline V gives CDR1 LNHDA, CDR2 SQIVND (reference sequence). CDR3 residues: CASRNRDRGHLGEAFF. CDR3 coding DNA: TGTGCCAGTAGGAACCGGGACAGGGGGCATCTCGGTGAAGCTTTCTTT.

J is TRBJ2-1 and V is TRBV7-6, with TRBD2 matching 8 bases. The ends lost 8 bases at V and 9 bases at J; junction bases unmatched: 12. This CDR3 contains 14 residues. CDR1 and CDR2 from the germline V gene are SGHVS and FNYEAQ. The CDR3 sequence: CASGISGENGEQFF. As DNA, the CDR3 is TGTGCCAGCGGTATTAGCGGGGAGAACGGTGAGCAGTTCTTC.

The rearrangement links TRBV6-6 to TRBJ2-7; D call uncertain. Trimming removed 3 bases from V and 4 bases from J, with 13 bases in between. Germline CDR1 MNHNY, CDR2 SVGAGI (reference sequence). The CDR3 is made up of 14 amino acids. CDR3 amino acids: CASSYFPSSYEQYF. CDR3 DNA: TGTGCCAGCAGTTATTTCCCCTCTTCTTACGAGCAGTACTTC.

V gene TRBV27 combines with J gene TRBJ1-1, with TRBD1 identical over 10 bases. The CDR3 length is 13 residues. Germline V CDR1 and CDR2: MNHEY, SMNVEV (reference sequence). Germline trimming cut 5 bases from V and 6 bases from J; bases unmatched to any gene: 3. CDR3 region: CASSIGQGAEAFF. In nucleotides, the CDR3 is TGTGCCAGCAGTATCGGACAGGGGGCTGAAGCTTTCTTT.

This clone has only a few counts. This chain uses TRBV27 with TRBJ1-2; a weak D match, TRBD1 (5 bases). In germline, CDR1 is MNHEY, CDR2 SMNVEV (reference sequence). Between the trimmed V and J ends, which lost 5 bases and 4 bases, there was a span of 11 bases. The CDR3 consists of 13 residues. This CDR3 is CASSNRSGYGYTF. For the CDR3, the DNA is TGTGCCAGCAGTAACAGGTCGGGCTATGGCTACACCTTC.

The chain couples TRBV27 to TRBJ2-1; maybe TRBD2 (6 bases). Germline-derived CDR1 and CDR2 are MNHEY and SMNVEV (reference sequence). The CDR3 sequence is 12 residues long. The V gene lost 4 bases and the J gene lost 9 bases, with 10 bases spanning the gap. The CDR3 spells CASSSLAGEQFF. The CDR3 nucleotides are TGTGCCAGCAGTTCACTAGCTGGTGAGCAGTTCTTC.